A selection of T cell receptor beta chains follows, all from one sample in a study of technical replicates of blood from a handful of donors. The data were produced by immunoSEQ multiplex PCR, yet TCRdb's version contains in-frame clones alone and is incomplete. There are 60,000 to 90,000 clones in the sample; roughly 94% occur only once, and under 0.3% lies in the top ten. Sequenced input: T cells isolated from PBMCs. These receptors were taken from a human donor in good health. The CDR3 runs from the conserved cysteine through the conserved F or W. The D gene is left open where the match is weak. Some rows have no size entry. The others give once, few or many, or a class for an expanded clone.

CDR3 protein: CASSQRLAGGFYEQYF; CDR3 DNA: TGTGCCAGCAGCCAGAGACTAGCGGGAGGGTTCTACGAGCAGTACTTC; D gene: TRBD2; CDR3 length: 16; J gene: TRBJ2-7; V gene: TRBV2; clone size: .
CDR3 protein: CASSLKGRNSPLHF; CDR3 DNA: TGTGCCAGCAGTTTAAAGGGGCGCAATTCACCCCTCCACTTT; D gene: .; CDR3 length: 14; J gene: TRBJ1-6; V gene: TRBV27; clone size: .
CDR3 protein: CASSPAGVNQLLNTEAFF; CDR3 DNA: TGCGCCAGCAGCCCAGCGGGAGTTAACCAACTATTGAACACTGAAGCTTTCTTT; D gene: .; CDR3 length: 18; J gene: TRBJ1-1; V gene: TRBV5-1; clone size: .
CDR3 protein: CASSSRGYSNQPQHF; CDR3 DNA: TGTGCCAGCAGCTCTAGGGGGTATAGCAATCAGCCCCAGCATTTT; D gene: .; CDR3 length: 15; J gene: TRBJ1-5; V gene: TRBV7-2; clone size: .
CDR3 protein: CASSLGGDRFYEQYF; CDR3 DNA: TGTGCCAGCAGCTTGGGGGGGGACAGATTCTACGAGCAGTACTTC; D gene: .; CDR3 length: 15; J gene: TRBJ2-7; V gene: TRBV5-4; clone size: .
CDR3 protein: CASSIPRLTAATGNTIYF; CDR3 DNA: TGTGCCAGTAGTATACCCCGCTTAACAGCTGCGACCGGAAACACCATATATTTT; D gene: .; CDR3 length: 18; J gene: TRBJ1-3; V gene: TRBV19; clone size: .
CDR3 protein: CASSVSPSGTNEKLFF; CDR3 DNA: TGTGCCAGCAGCGTCTCCCCATCCGGGACTAATGAAAAACTGTTTTTT; D gene: .; CDR3 length: 16; J gene: TRBJ1-4; V gene: TRBV9; clone size: once
CDR3 protein: CASSPEIPGAKSAYNEQFF; CDR3 DNA: TGTGCCAGCAGCCCCGAGATTCCGGGAGCGAAAAGTGCCTACAATGAGCAGTTCTTC; D gene: .; CDR3 length: 19; J gene: TRBJ2-1; V gene: TRBV11-3; clone size: .
CDR3 protein: CASLTGQINQPQHF; CDR3 DNA: TGTGCCAGTCTTACTGGACAAATTAATCAGCCCCAGCATTTT; D gene: .; CDR3 length: 14; J gene: TRBJ1-5; V gene: TRBV6-1; clone size: once
CDR3 protein: CASSIGQGTYSNQPQHF; CDR3 DNA: TGTGCCAGTAGTATTGGGCAGGGAACTTATAGCAATCAGCCCCAGCATTTT; D gene: .; CDR3 length: 17; J gene: TRBJ1-5; V gene: TRBV19; clone size: .
CDR3 protein: CASGQWGNQPQHF; CDR3 DNA: TGTGCCAGCGGGCAATGGGGCAATCAGCCCCAGCATTTT; D gene: .; CDR3 length: 13; J gene: TRBJ1-5; V gene: TRBV6-1; clone size: .
CDR3 protein: CASSQGGNYEQYF; CDR3 DNA: TGCGCCAGCAGCCAAGGAGGGAACTACGAGCAGTACTTC; D gene: .; CDR3 length: 13; J gene: TRBJ2-7; V gene: TRBV4-1; clone size: once
CDR3 protein: CASRRGNTEAFF; CDR3 DNA: TGTGCCAGCCGGAGGGGGAACACTGAAGCTTTCTTT; D gene: .; CDR3 length: 12; J gene: TRBJ1-1; V gene: TRBV27; clone size: .
CDR3 protein: CATSRDTVAHYGYTF; CDR3 DNA: TGTGCCACCAGCAGAGATACGGTAGCTCACTATGGCTACACCTTC; D gene: .; CDR3 length: 15; J gene: TRBJ1-2; V gene: TRBV15; clone size: .
CDR3 protein: CASTQKGGTGTPEQYF; CDR3 DNA: TGTGCCAGCACTCAAAAAGGAGGGACAGGGACCCCCGAGCAGTACTTC; D gene: TRBD1; CDR3 length: 16; J gene: TRBJ2-7; V gene: TRBV25-1; clone size: .
CDR3 protein: CASGGMAKTQYF; CDR3 DNA: TGTGCCAGCGGGGGGATGGCCAAGACGCAGTATTTT; D gene: .; CDR3 length: 12; J gene: TRBJ2-3; V gene: TRBV2; clone size: .
CDR3 protein: CASSPGTGRETQYF; CDR3 DNA: TGTGCCAGCTCACCAGGGACAGGGAGGGAGACCCAGTACTTC; D gene: TRBD1; CDR3 length: 14; J gene: TRBJ2-5; V gene: TRBV18; clone size: .
CDR3 protein: CASEGDLGYEQYF; CDR3 DNA: TGCGCCAGCGAGGGGGACCTAGGATACGAGCAGTACTTC; D gene: .; CDR3 length: 13; J gene: TRBJ2-7; V gene: TRBV5-1; clone size: .
CDR3 protein: CASSFPLGATGLAAQETQYF; CDR3 DNA: TGTGCCAGCAGCTTCCCCCTTGGGGCCACGGGACTAGCGGCCCAAGAGACCCAGTACTTC; D gene: TRBD2; CDR3 length: 20; J gene: TRBJ2-5; V gene: TRBV28; clone size: .
CDR3 protein: CASSSLAGPYEQYF; CDR3 DNA: TGCGCCAGCAGCTCCCTAGCGGGACCCTACGAGCAGTACTTC; D gene: TRBD2; CDR3 length: 14; J gene: TRBJ2-7; V gene: TRBV5-1; clone size: .
CDR3 protein: CASSLAGTENSPLHF; CDR3 DNA: TGTGCCAGCAGCCTTGCCGGGACTGAGAATTCACCCCTCCACTTT; D gene: .; CDR3 length: 15; J gene: TRBJ1-6; V gene: TRBV9; clone size: .
CDR3 protein: CASSTPRGWTDTQYF; CDR3 DNA: TGTGCCAGTAGTACCCCTCGGGGGTGGACAGATACGCAGTATTTT; D gene: .; CDR3 length: 15; J gene: TRBJ2-3; V gene: TRBV19; clone size: .
CDR3 protein: CASSIERGQNTEAFF; CDR3 DNA: TGTGCCAGTAGTATAGAGAGAGGACAGAACACTGAAGCTTTCTTT; D gene: .; CDR3 length: 15; J gene: TRBJ1-1; V gene: TRBV19; clone size: few
CDR3 protein: CASSLSGSNTEAFF; CDR3 DNA: TGTGCCAGCAGCCTGAGCGGTTCGAACACTGAAGCTTTCTTT; D gene: .; CDR3 length: 14; J gene: TRBJ1-1; V gene: TRBV27; clone size: once
CDR3 protein: CASRSGGEQYF; CDR3 DNA: TGTGCCAGCAGATCGGGGGGCGAGCAGTACTTC; D gene: TRBD2; CDR3 length: 11; J gene: TRBJ2-7; V gene: TRBV28; clone size: .
CDR3 protein: CSVARSGEQFF; CDR3 DNA: TGCAGCGTTGCGAGGTCGGGTGAGCAGTTCTTC; D gene: .; CDR3 length: 11; J gene: TRBJ2-1; V gene: TRBV29-1; clone size: few
CDR3 protein: CASSSRQGAGEKLFF; CDR3 DNA: TGTGCCAGCAGCTCTAGACAGGGGGCAGGTGAAAAACTGTTTTTT; D gene: TRBD1; CDR3 length: 15; J gene: TRBJ1-4; V gene: TRBV7-6; clone size: .
CDR3 protein: CASSRSTEAFF; CDR3 DNA: TGTGCCAGCAGCCGGAGCACTGAAGCTTTCTTT; D gene: .; CDR3 length: 11; J gene: TRBJ1-1; V gene: TRBV7-9; clone size: once
CDR3 protein: CASSGAPSTEAFF; CDR3 DNA: TGTGCCAGCAGTGGGGCCCCATCCACTGAAGCTTTCTTT; D gene: .; CDR3 length: 13; J gene: TRBJ1-1; V gene: TRBV2; clone size: medium-sized
CDR3 protein: CAWNRGASTEAFF; CDR3 DNA: TGTGCCTGGAATCGGGGGGCATCCACTGAAGCTTTCTTT; D gene: .; CDR3 length: 13; J gene: TRBJ1-1; V gene: TRBV30; clone size: once
CDR3 protein: CASSVGVATDTQYF; CDR3 DNA: TGTGCCAGCAGCGTTGGGGTAGCGACAGATACGCAGTATTTT; D gene: .; CDR3 length: 14; J gene: TRBJ2-3; V gene: TRBV11-3; clone size: .
CDR3 protein: CASSLGRSYEQYF; CDR3 DNA: TGTGCCAGCAGCTTAGGGAGGTCCTACGAGCAGTACTTC; D gene: .; CDR3 length: 13; J gene: TRBJ2-7; V gene: TRBV7-3; clone size: .
CDR3 protein: CASSFSGGSYNEQFF; CDR3 DNA: TGTGCCAGTAGTTTCAGCGGGGGTTCCTACAATGAGCAGTTCTTC; D gene: TRBD2; CDR3 length: 15; J gene: TRBJ2-1; V gene: TRBV19; clone size: .
CDR3 protein: CASREDTQYF; CDR3 DNA: TGTGCCAGCAGGGAGGATACGCAGTATTTT; D gene: .; CDR3 length: 10; J gene: TRBJ2-3; V gene: TRBV2; clone size: .
CDR3 protein: CASRPGQPLTGELFF; CDR3 DNA: TGCGCCAGCAGGCCGGGACAACCCCTCACCGGGGAGCTGTTTTTT; D gene: .; CDR3 length: 15; J gene: TRBJ2-2; V gene: TRBV5-1; clone size: .
CDR3 protein: CASSRIAGSQGTQYF; CDR3 DNA: TGTGCCAGCAGCCGGATAGCGGGGTCCCAGGGTACGCAGTATTTT; D gene: TRBD2; CDR3 length: 15; J gene: TRBJ2-3; V gene: TRBV11-3; clone size: .
CDR3 protein: CASSPAGGQSTDTQYF; CDR3 DNA: TGCGCCAGCAGCCCAGCTGGAGGGCAGAGCACAGATACGCAGTATTTT; D gene: .; CDR3 length: 16; J gene: TRBJ2-3; V gene: TRBV4-1; clone size: .
CDR3 protein: CASSLPGRSSYEQYF; CDR3 DNA: TGTGCCAGCAGCTTACCAGGGAGGTCTTCCTACGAGCAGTACTTC; D gene: .; CDR3 length: 15; J gene: TRBJ2-7; V gene: TRBV5-4; clone size: .
CDR3 protein: CASSLAATGERTEAFF; CDR3 DNA: TGTGCCAGCAGTTTAGCTGCCACAGGGGAGAGAACTGAAGCTTTCTTT; D gene: TRBD1; CDR3 length: 16; J gene: TRBJ1-1; V gene: TRBV28; clone size: .
CDR3 protein: CASSFAGHTGELFF; CDR3 DNA: TGTGCCAGCAGCTTCGCGGGGCATACCGGGGAGCTGTTTTTT; D gene: .; CDR3 length: 14; J gene: TRBJ2-2; V gene: TRBV7-3; clone size: .
CDR3 protein: CASSLEGTGRNTEAFF; CDR3 DNA: TGTGCCAGCAGCTTAGAAGGGACAGGGCGGAACACTGAAGCTTTCTTT; D gene: TRBD1; CDR3 length: 16; J gene: TRBJ1-1; V gene: TRBV7-9; clone size: .
CDR3 protein: CASSLLAGGRSEQFF; CDR3 DNA: TGTGCCAGCAGTTTACTAGCGGGGGGGCGTAGTGAGCAGTTCTTC; D gene: TRBD2; CDR3 length: 15; J gene: TRBJ2-1; V gene: TRBV27; clone size: .
CDR3 protein: CASSLGSGGGRVSTDTQYF; CDR3 DNA: TGTGCCAGCAGCTTGGGCAGCGGGGGGGGAAGGGTAAGCACAGATACGCAGTATTTT; D gene: TRBD2; CDR3 length: 19; J gene: TRBJ2-3; V gene: TRBV5-4; clone size: .
CDR3 protein: CASSGDSAGNEKLFF; CDR3 DNA: TGCGCCAGCAGCGGAGATTCAGCGGGTAATGAAAAACTGTTTTTT; D gene: .; CDR3 length: 15; J gene: TRBJ1-4; V gene: TRBV5-1; clone size: once
CDR3 protein: CASSATGGGGETQYF; CDR3 DNA: TGTGCCAGCAGTGCGACAGGGGGAGGGGGGGAGACCCAGTACTTC; D gene: TRBD1; CDR3 length: 15; J gene: TRBJ2-5; V gene: TRBV6-1; clone size: .
CDR3 protein: CASSSLAGDAGELFF; CDR3 DNA: TGTGCCAGCAGCTCACTAGCGGGAGATGCCGGGGAGCTGTTTTTT; D gene: TRBD2; CDR3 length: 15; J gene: TRBJ2-2; V gene: TRBV7-6; clone size: .
CDR3 protein: CASSDSRGSDEKLFF; CDR3 DNA: TGTGCCAGCAGCGACTCCAGGGGGAGTGATGAAAAACTGTTTTTT; D gene: .; CDR3 length: 15; J gene: TRBJ1-4; V gene: TRBV21-1; clone size: .
CDR3 protein: CASSETGVNSPLHF; CDR3 DNA: TGTGCCAGCAGCGAGACAGGGGTCAATTCACCCCTCCACTTT; D gene: TRBD1; CDR3 length: 14; J gene: TRBJ1-6; V gene: TRBV9; clone size: once
CDR3 protein: CASSDSTLREFFYYNEQFF; CDR3 DNA: TGTGCCAGCAGTGACTCAACTTTGCGGGAGTTCTTCTATTACAATGAGCAGTTCTTC; D gene: TRBD2; CDR3 length: 19; J gene: TRBJ2-1; V gene: TRBV6-4; clone size: .